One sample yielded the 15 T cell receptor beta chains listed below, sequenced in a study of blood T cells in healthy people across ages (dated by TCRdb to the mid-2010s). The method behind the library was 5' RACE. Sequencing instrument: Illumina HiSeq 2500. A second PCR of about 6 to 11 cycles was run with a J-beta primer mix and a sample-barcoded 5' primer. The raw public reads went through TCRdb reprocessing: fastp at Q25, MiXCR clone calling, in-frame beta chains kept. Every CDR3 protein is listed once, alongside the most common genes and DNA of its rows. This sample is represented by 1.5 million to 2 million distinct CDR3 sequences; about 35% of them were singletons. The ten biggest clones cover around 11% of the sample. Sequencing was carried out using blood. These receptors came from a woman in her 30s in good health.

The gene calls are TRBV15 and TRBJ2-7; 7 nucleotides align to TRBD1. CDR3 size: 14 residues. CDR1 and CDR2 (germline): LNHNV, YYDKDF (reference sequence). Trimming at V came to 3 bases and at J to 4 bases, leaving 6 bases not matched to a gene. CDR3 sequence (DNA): TGTGCCACCAGCAGGGGACAGCTAGAATACGAGCAGTACTTC. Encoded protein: CATSRGQLEYEQYF.

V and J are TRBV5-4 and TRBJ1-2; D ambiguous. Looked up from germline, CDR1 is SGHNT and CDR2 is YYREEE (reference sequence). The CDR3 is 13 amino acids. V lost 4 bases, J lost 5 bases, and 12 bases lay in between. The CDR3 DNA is TGTGCCAGCAGCCATATGGATGATTATGGCTACACCTTC. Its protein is CASSHMDDYGYTF.

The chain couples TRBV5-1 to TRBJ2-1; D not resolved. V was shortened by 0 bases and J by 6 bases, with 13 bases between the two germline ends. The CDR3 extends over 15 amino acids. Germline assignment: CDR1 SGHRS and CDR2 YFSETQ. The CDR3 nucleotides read TGCGCCAGCAGCTTGGAAGCTTCTCCCTTCAATGAGCAGTTCTTC. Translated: CASSLEASPFNEQFF.

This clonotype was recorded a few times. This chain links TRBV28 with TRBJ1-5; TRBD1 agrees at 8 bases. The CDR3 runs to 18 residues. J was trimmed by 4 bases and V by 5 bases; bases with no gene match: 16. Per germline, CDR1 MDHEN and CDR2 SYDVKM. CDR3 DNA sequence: TGTGCCAGCAGTCTCGGACAGGGAGGGATCCAGATTAATCAGCCCCAGCATTTT. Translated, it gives CASSLGQGGIQINQPQHF.

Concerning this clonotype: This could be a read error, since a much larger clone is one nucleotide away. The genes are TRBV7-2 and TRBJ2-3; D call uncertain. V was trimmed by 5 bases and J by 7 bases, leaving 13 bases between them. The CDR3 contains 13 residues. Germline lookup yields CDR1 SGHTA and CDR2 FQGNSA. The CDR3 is CASSAGAMHTQYF. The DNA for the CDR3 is TGTGCCAGCAGCGCCGGCGCGATGCATACGCAGTATTTT.

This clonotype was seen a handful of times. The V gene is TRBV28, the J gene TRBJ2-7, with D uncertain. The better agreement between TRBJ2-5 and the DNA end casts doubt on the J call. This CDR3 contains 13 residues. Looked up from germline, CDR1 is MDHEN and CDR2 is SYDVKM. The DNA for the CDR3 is TGTGCCAGCAGTTATCCCCGGTTAGAGACCCAGTACTTC. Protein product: CASSYPRLETQYF.

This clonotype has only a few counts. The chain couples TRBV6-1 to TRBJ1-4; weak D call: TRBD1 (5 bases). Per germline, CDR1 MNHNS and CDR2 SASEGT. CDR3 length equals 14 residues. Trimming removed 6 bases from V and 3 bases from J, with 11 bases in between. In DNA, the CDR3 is TGTGCCAGCAGCGCGCGGGGGGCTAATGAAAAACTGTTTTTT. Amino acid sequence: CASSARGANEKLFF.

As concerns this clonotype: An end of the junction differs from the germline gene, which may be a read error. The CDR3 sequence: CARSLDRGSYEQYF. The CDR3 DNA sequence: TGTGCCCGCAGCTTAGATCGTGGATCCTACGAGCAGTACTTC. The chain uses TRBV11-3 and TRBJ2-7; D remains unclear. The CDR3 consists of 14 residues. Germline values: CDR1 SGHNT, CDR2 YENEEA.

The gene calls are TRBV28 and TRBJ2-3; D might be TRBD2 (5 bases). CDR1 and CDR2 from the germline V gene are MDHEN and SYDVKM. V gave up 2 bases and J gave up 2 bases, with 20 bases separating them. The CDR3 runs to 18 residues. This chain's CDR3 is CASSLGPMASSYTDTQYF. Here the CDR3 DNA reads TGTGCCAGCAGTTTAGGTCCAATGGCTAGCAGCTACACAGATACGCAGTATTTT. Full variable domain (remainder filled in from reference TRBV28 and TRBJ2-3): DVKVTQSSRYLVKRTGEKVFLECVQDMDHENMFWYRQDPGLGLRLIYFSYDVKMKEKGDIPEGYSVSREKKERFSLILESASTNQTSMYLCASSLGPMASSYTDTQYFGPGTRLTVL.

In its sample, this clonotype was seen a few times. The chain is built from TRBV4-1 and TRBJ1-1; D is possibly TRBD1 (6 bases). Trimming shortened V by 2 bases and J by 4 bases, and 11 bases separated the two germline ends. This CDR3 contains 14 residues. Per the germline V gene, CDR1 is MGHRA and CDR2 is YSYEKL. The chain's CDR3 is CASSQREGGTEAFF. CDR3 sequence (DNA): TGCGCCAGCAGCCAACGGGAAGGGGGCACTGAAGCTTTCTTT.

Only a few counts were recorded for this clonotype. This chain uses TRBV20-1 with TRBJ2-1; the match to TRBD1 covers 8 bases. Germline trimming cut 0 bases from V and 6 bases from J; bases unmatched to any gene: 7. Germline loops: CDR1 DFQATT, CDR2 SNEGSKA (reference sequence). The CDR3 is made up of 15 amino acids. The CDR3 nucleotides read TGCAGTGCTAGAGATGCTGGACAGGGTCTCAATGAGCAGTTCTTC. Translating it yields CSARDAGQGLNEQFF.

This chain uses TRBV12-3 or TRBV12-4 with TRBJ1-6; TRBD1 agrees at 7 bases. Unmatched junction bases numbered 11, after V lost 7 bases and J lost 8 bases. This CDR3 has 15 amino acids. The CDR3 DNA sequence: TGTGCCAGCAACTACAGGGGTACTGGGGATTCACCCCTCCACTTT. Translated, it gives CASNYRGTGDSPLHF.

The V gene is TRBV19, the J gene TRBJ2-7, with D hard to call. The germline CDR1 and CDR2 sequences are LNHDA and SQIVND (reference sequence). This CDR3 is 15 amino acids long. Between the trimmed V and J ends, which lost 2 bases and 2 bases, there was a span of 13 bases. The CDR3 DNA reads TGTGCCAGTAGTATAACCACAAGAGGAACCTACGAGCAGTACTTC. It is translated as CASSITTRGTYEQYF.

The DNA for the CDR3 is TGTGCCAGCAGTGTCTCGGCTTTTGACGGCTACACCTTC. It codes for CASSVSAFDGYTF. The V call is TRBV6-1, the J call TRBJ1-2; no clear D. Germline assignment: CDR1 MNHNS and CDR2 SASEGT. The CDR3 spans 13 residues. V lost 4 bases, J lost 8 bases, and 14 bases lay in between.

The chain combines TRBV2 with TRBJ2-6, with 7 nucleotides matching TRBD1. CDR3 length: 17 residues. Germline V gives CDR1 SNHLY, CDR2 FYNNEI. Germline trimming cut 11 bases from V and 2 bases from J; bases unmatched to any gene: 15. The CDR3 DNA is TGTGCCGCCAAACGACAGGGCGGCGTGCCTGGGGCCAACGTCCTGACTTTC. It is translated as CAAKRQGGVPGANVLTF. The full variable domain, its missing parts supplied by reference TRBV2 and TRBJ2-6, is EPEVTQTPSHQVTQMGQEVILRCVPISNHLYFYWYRQILGQKVEFLVSFYNNEISEKSEIFDDQFSVERPDGSNFTLKIRSTKLEDSAMYFCAAKRQGGVPGANVLTFGAGSRLTVL.